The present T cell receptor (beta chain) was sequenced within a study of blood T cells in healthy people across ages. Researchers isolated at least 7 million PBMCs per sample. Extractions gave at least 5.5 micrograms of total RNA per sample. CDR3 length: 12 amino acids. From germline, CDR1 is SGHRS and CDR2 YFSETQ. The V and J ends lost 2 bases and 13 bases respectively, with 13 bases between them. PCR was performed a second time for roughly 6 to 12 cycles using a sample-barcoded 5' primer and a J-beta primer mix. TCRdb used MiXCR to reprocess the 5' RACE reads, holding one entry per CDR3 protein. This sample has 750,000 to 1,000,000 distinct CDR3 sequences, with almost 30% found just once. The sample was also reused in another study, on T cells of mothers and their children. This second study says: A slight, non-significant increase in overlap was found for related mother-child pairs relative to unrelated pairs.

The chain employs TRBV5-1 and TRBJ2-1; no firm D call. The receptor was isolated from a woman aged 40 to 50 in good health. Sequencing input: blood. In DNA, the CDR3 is TGCGCCAGCAGCTTAACGTTTGAGACCCAGTTCTTC. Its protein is CASSLTFETQFF.